This T cell receptor beta chain was sequenced in a study of read filtering for tumor transcriptome and immune sequencing (dated by TCRdb to 2020 to 2022). For the wider study: The cohort consisted of about 17 male and some 13 female patients, with a mean age of 65.9 years and an age range of roughly 45 to 80. By revised international staging, roughly 8 patients were R-ISS I, around 15 were R-ISS II and roughly 7 were R-ISS III. After DNase treatment, whole-transcriptome libraries were prepared using the TruSeq RNA Access Library Prep Kit. TCR-region mapped reads per sample ranged from about 4 to 11 million with IR-seq versus only roughly 75 to 1273 with RNA-seq. Using the same bone marrow samples, the study compared TCR repertoires obtained by targeted immune repertoire sequencing with those obtained by bulk whole-transcriptome sequencing. As a main aim, a read-filtering strategy for immune repertoire data was addressed, with the specific question being whether clonotypes supported by a single read should be removed.

General conclusions and limits of the study: Clonotypes were captured by IR-seq at much higher depth and more reliably than by RNA-seq, and smaller IR-seq throughput was sufficient for identification of most shared clonotypes. The correlation between IR-seq and RNA-seq shared clonotype proportions rose when single-read clonotypes were removed. Single-read clonotypes made up about four fifths of clonotypes but approximately 3.5% of total reads in IR-seq, and 74.6% of clonotypes and 35% to 55% of reads in RNA-seq. Rather than purified T cells, the sorted CD138-negative fraction was a mixed bone marrow immune population.

The germline V gene (reference sequence) sets CDR1 to LNHDA and CDR2 to SQIVND. Counted from cysteine to phenylalanine, this CDR3 has 16 amino acids. Only the CDR3 region is kept as DNA, spanning 48 bases read in frame from base 1. Unmatched junction bases come to 11, with V trimmed by 3 bases and J by 6 bases. There are many counts of this clonotype. The target of this receptor is not known. Per-base qualities were not stored, and no clone one base away is much larger. TCR libraries were built from 400 ng RNA with the Immunoverse kit, using molecular barcoded adaptors covering alpha/delta and beta/gamma chains. TCR library preparation used the same RNA that was used for transcriptome sequencing. TCR libraries were sequenced on an Illumina HiSeq 4000 with 2 x 150 cycles. For the original study's pipeline: MiXCR aligned TCR reads to human V, D, J and C references and assembled the aligned reads into CDR3 clonotypes, with quality filtering and error correction included. Clonotype counts and gene usage diversity were analyzed with the tcR package in R. Raw mapping reads were checked after the RNA-seq reads had been mapped by STAR aligner version 2.5.3a onto the human GRCh37 genome. To test the effect of sequencing depth on detected clonotypes, IR-seq fastq files were randomly downsampled using Seqtk 1.3. TCRdb ran its own pipeline on the public reads, namely fastp trimming at Q25 and MiXCR clone calling, and kept in-frame beta chains. Rows are unified per CDR3 protein, each entry keeping the most common DNA and genes. These V and J calls derive from TCRdb rather than the authors' analysis. The sample yields 45,000 to 55,000 distinct CDR3 sequences; over 9.5% were counted once. Roughly 14% of the sample is in the top ten clones.

Bone marrow was sampled from every patient at the time of active disease. Isolation of bone marrow mononuclear cells was performed by Ficoll-Hypaque density gradient centrifugation. Myeloma plasma cells were removed and CD138-negative cells were obtained by negative selection following labeling with CD138 magnetic microbeads on a MACS separator. The purity of the isolated cells was checked by flow cytometry with CD138 antibodies on an Attune NxT. Total RNA was extracted using TRIzol reagent and was quantified on a NanoDrop spectrophotometer. Paired RNA-seq and IR-seq were performed on the CD138-negative bone marrow sample of each patient.

This sequence originates from a donor at least 40 years old with multiple myeloma. Rearrangement joined TRBV19 to TRBJ1-5, with 7 middle bases fitting TRBD1. The sample taken for sequencing was a population of CD138-negative cells sorted from bone marrow. The cell subset or site label on this specimen signifies: bone marrow mononuclear cells depleted of CD138+ plasma/myeloma cells by negative magnetic selection. The nucleotides are TGTGCCAGTAGTATCTCAGTACAGGGGTGGTCTCAGCCCCAGCATTTT. The resulting protein is CASSISVQGWSQPQHF. Outside the CDR3, residues come from the reference TRBV19 and TRBJ1-5 proteins, so the full variable domain is: DGGITQSPKYLFRKEGQNVTLSCEQNLNHDAMYWYRQDPGQGLRLIYYSQIVNDFQKGDIAEGYSVSREKKESFPLTVTSAQKNPTAFYLCASSISVQGWSQPQHFGDGTRLSIL.